The 12 T cell receptor beta chains reported below all come from one sample, sequenced in a study of T cell responses to AZD1222 COVID-19 vaccine. Assay: immunoSEQ multiplex PCR; the TCRdb copy retains only in-frame clones and omits some. This table has more than 75,000 clones, around 93% appearing once. The source material was peripheral blood, sampled on day 0 of AZD1222 vaccination. These TCRs come from an adult in good health.

The V and J genes are TRBV7-3 and TRBJ1-2; 7 bases fit TRBD1. CDR3 size: 13 residues. Germline CDR1 reads SGHTA; CDR2 reads FQGTGA. J lost 5 bases, V lost 5 bases, and 5 bases had no gene match. This CDR3 reads CASSAGGGYGYTF. The CDR3 coding sequence is TGTGCCAGCAGCGCAGGGGGAGGGTATGGCTACACCTTC.

V is TRBV5-6 and J is TRBJ2-3; 9 bases align to TRBD1. CDR1 is SGHDT and CDR2 is YYEEEE in the germline V gene. J gave up 6 bases and V 3 bases, and 2 bases lay outside the gene matches. The CDR3 is made up of 13 amino acids. The CDR3 DNA is TGTGCCAGCAGCTGGGACAGGGTGGATACGCAGTATTTT. It codes for CASSWDRVDTQYF.

The chain couples TRBV7-9 to TRBJ2-7; D is ambiguous. V lost 1 base and J lost 3, with 13 bases in between. The CDR3 is 15 amino acids. Germline V gene sequence: CDR1 SEHNR, CDR2 FQNEAQ (reference sequence). The CDR3 bases are TGTGCCAGCAGCTTAGAGGTCCCCGAAGTCTACGAGCAGTACTTC. Translated: CASSLEVPEVYEQYF.

This chain joins TRBV15 and TRBJ1-5; TRBD1 matches at 7 bases. V was pared by 2 bases and J by 7 bases, with 8 bases of the junction left unmatched. Germline assignment: CDR1 LNHNV and CDR2 YYDKDF (reference sequence). The CDR3 is 15 residues long. CDR3 region: CATSRLTGSRQPQHF. The CDR3 coding sequence is TGTGCCACCAGCAGATTGACAGGGTCGAGGCAGCCCCAGCATTTT.

The CDR3 is CASSATGTGELFF. CDR3 DNA: TGTGCCAGCAGTGCAACAGGGACCGGGGAGCTGTTTTTT. V usage is TRBV6-4 and J usage is TRBJ2-2; TRBD1 is a possible D gene (6 bases). Trimming removed 4 bases from V and 5 bases from J, with 8 bases in between. The CDR3 runs to 13 residues. Germline CDR1 is MRHNA and CDR2 is SNTAGT.

The gene calls are TRBV19 and TRBJ1-1; weak D call: TRBD1 (5 bases). The V gene lost 3 bases and the J gene lost 1 base, with 21 bases spanning the gap. The CDR3 is 18 residues long. The germline gives CDR1 LNHDA, CDR2 SQIVND (reference sequence). The CDR3 spells CASSISFGASSGNTEAFF. The CDR3 DNA reads as TGTGCCAGTAGTATTAGTTTTGGGGCGAGTTCGGGGAACACTGAAGCTTTCTTT.

The chain recombines TRBV7-9 with TRBJ2-5, with no clear D. V shed 3 bases and J shed 5 bases, with 10 bases lying between them. CDR1 is SEHNR, CDR2 FQNEAQ, per germline (reference sequence). This CDR3 region has 13 residues. The CDR3 DNA is TGTGCCAGCAGCTTTAGTGAGTGGGAGACCCAGTACTTC. The encoded protein is CASSFSEWETQYF.

The chain couples TRBV2 to TRBJ1-1, with D tentatively TRBD1 (5 bases). The CDR3 has 14 residues. Germline lookup yields CDR1 SNHLY and CDR2 FYNNEI. Trimming pared 6 bases from V and 2 bases from J, leaving 13 bases between. The CDR3 loop reads CASRSDSFNTEAFF. CDR3 DNA: TGTGCCAGCAGGTCCGACAGTTTCAACACTGAAGCTTTCTTT. Filled out from reference TRBV2 and TRBJ1-1, the complete variable domain reads EPEVTQTPSHQVTQMGQEVILRCVPISNHLYFYWYRQILGQKVEFLVSFYNNEISEKSEIFDDQFSVERPDGSNFTLKIRSTKLEDSAMYFCASRSDSFNTEAFFGQGTRLTVV.

The chain carries TRBV2 and TRBJ1-1; possibly TRBD1 for D (6 bases). The germline V gene has CDR1 SNHLY and CDR2 FYNNEI. CDR3 length equals 12 residues. The V gene lost 5 bases and the J gene lost 6 bases, with 10 bases spanning the gap. This CDR3 is CASSYRVSEAFF. As DNA, the CDR3 is TGTGCCAGCAGTTACAGGGTTTCTGAAGCTTTCTTT. The complete variable domain, with remaining parts taken from reference TRBV2 and TRBJ1-1, reads EPEVTQTPSHQVTQMGQEVILRCVPISNHLYFYWYRQILGQKVEFLVSFYNNEISEKSEIFDDQFSVERPDGSNFTLKIRSTKLEDSAMYFCASSYRVSEAFFGQGTRLTVV.

To note about this clone: One junction end does not reproduce the germline sequence, and a read error may be involved. The chain carries TRBV6-5 and TRBJ2-7, with TRBD2 as a possible D gene (6 bases). From germline, CDR1 is MNHEY and CDR2 SVGAGI. The length of the CDR3 is 11 residues. CDR3 DNA sequence: TGTGCCAGCAGCCAACCTCCGACTAGTACCTTC. Its translation is CASSQPPTSTF.

The V gene is TRBV29-1, the J gene TRBJ1-1; the D gene is possibly TRBD1 (5 bases). The CDR3 sequence is 13 residues long. Trimming left V 6 bases short and J 6 bases short, with 17 bases between. The germline V gene has CDR1 SQVTM and CDR2 ANQGSEA. In DNA, the CDR3 is TGCAGCGTCGTTGGCGGGGGGAGGGCTGAAGCTTTCTTT. Its translation: CSVVGGGRAEAFF.

This clone came up once. This chain joins TRBV5-4 and TRBJ1-2; no firm D call. The V and J ends lost 4 bases and 2 bases respectively, with 9 bases between them. The CDR3 has 13 amino acids. The germline V gene has CDR1 SGHNT and CDR2 YYREEE (reference sequence). The CDR3 here is CASSEGPNYGYTF. DNA of the CDR3: TGTGCCAGCAGCGAGGGCCCAAACTATGGCTACACCTTC.